These 27 T cell receptor beta chains originate from one sample sequenced in a study of control samples from healthy donors and cancer patients. Repertoires were generated with immunoSEQ multiplex PCR, while TCRdb's copy carries only in-frame clones and drops some. This sample yields about 170,000 clones, of which just over 90% are seen a single time; roughly 3.9% belongs to the top ten. Specimen: blood. The receptors were sampled from a woman in her fifties or sixties in good health.

The chain has TRBV18 and TRBJ2-2; D unclear. The CDR3 extends over 15 amino acids. V lost 3 bases and J lost 0, with 8 bases in between. The germline CDR1 and CDR2 sequences are KGHSH and LQKENI. The CDR3 region is CASSPGSTNTGELFF. The CDR3 DNA reads TGTGCCAGCTCACCCGGGTCAACGAACACCGGGGAGCTGTTTTTT.

This rearrangement joins TRBV29-1 to TRBJ2-5; TRBD1 might be the D (6 bases). CDR3 length equals 11 residues. V lost 6 bases, J lost 9 bases, and 14 bases lay in between. Per the germline V gene, CDR1 is SQVTM and CDR2 is ANQGSEA. CDR3 loop: CSVQGLGAQYF. CDR3 nucleotides: TGCAGCGTACAGGGCCTGGGGGCCCAGTACTTC.

The chain couples TRBV5-4 to TRBJ1-4, with a weak D call TRBD1 (5 bases). The germline V and J ends were trimmed by 3 bases and 6 bases, with 18 bases remaining between them. Germline loops: CDR1 SGHNT, CDR2 YYREEE (reference sequence). CDR3 length: 16 residues. The CDR3 nucleotides are TGTGCCAGCAGCTATGGAGGTTACAGGTTGGATGAAAAACTGTTTTTT. It translates to CASSYGGYRLDEKLFF.

The table lists this clone with a few counts. This chain uses TRBV6-5 with TRBJ1-5; 7 positions agree with TRBD1. The CDR3 totals 14 residues. The trim removed 6 bases at V and 3 bases at J, leaving 5 bases unmatched. Looked up from germline, CDR1 is MNHEY and CDR2 is SVGAGI. The CDR3 DNA follows: TGTGCCAGCAGCAGAGGGACAGACAATCAGCCCCAGCATTTT. Translation gives CASSRGTDNQPQHF.

The chain joins TRBV20-1 to TRBJ2-5, with D unclear. Germline V gene lookup returns CDR1 DFQATT and CDR2 SNEGSKA (reference sequence). Trimming took 5 bases from V and 3 from J, leaving 4 bases between them. The CDR3 has 10 residues. This CDR3 is CSALKETQYF. As DNA, the CDR3 is TGCAGTGCTCTTAAAGAGACCCAGTACTTC.

The chain combines TRBV7-6 with TRBJ2-3, with 7 bases lining up with TRBD1. V shed 3 bases, J shed 2 bases, and the junction held 5 bases outside the gene matches. CDR3 length: 15 residues. From germline, CDR1 is SGHVS and CDR2 FNYEAQ. The CDR3 sequence: CASSFHRGPTDTQYF. The CDR3 region has the DNA TGTGCCAGCAGCTTCCACAGGGGTCCCACAGATACGCAGTATTTT.

The chain employs TRBV6-6 and TRBJ1-1, with no clear D. V was shortened by 4 bases and J by 1 base, with 13 bases between the two germline ends. This CDR3 is 15 amino acids long. The germline V gene encodes CDR1 MNHNY and CDR2 SVGAGI (reference sequence). The CDR3 DNA reads as TGTGCCAGCAGTTCTGGATGGGGTGAGAACACTGAAGCTTTCTTT. This encodes CASSSGWGENTEAFF.

The J gene is TRBJ2-3, the V gene TRBV29-1; D gene ambiguous. V lost 6 bases and J lost 4, with 17 bases in between. The germline gives CDR1 SQVTM, CDR2 ANQGSEA. The CDR3 spans 14 residues. Here the CDR3 DNA reads TGCAGCGTGGAGAGGATGGTCGGATCAGATACGCAGTATTTT. As protein: CSVERMVGSDTQYF.

This chain connects TRBV2 to TRBJ2-3; the D is unclear. The CDR3 totals 15 residues. Trimming removed 3 bases at V and 2 bases at J, with 12 bases between. CDR1 is SNHLY, CDR2 FYNNEI, per germline. CDR3 loop: CASSDHGSNTDTQYF. The CDR3 DNA sequence: TGTGCCAGCAGTGACCATGGGTCCAACACAGATACGCAGTATTTT.

The V gene is TRBV7-9, the J gene TRBJ1-4, with D tentatively TRBD1 (5 bases). CDR3 length: 15 residues. Between the trimmed V and J ends, which lost 1 base and 8 bases, there was a span of 14 bases. The germline CDR1 and CDR2 sequences are SEHNR and FQNEAQ (reference sequence). The CDR3 DNA is TGTGCCAGCAGCTTAGTGGGCAGGGAAGGCGAAAAACTGTTTTTT. This encodes CASSLVGREGEKLFF.

This rearrangement joins TRBV5-1 to TRBJ2-7, with D unresolved. In germline, CDR1 is SGHRS, CDR2 YFSETQ. V lost 2 bases to trimming and J lost 6 bases, with 12 bases between them. The CDR3 has 13 amino acids. CDR3 DNA sequence: TGCGCCAGCAGCTTCTCCCCGGCTCTCGAGCAGTACTTC. Translated, it gives CASSFSPALEQYF.

V usage is TRBV19 and J usage is TRBJ2-1, with a weak D call TRBD1 (5 bases). This CDR3 has 15 amino acids. The germline V gene has CDR1 LNHDA and CDR2 SQIVND (reference sequence). V lost 3 bases, J lost 3 bases, and 12 bases lay in between. The CDR3 bases are TGTGCCAGTAGTATTAATCAGGGCTACTACAATGAGCAGTTCTTC. Its protein product is CASSINQGYYNEQFF.

The gene calls are TRBV6-2 or TRBV6-3 and TRBJ2-3; 14 bases are shared with TRBD2. V gave up 6 bases and J gave up 0 bases; unmatched junction bases: 8. CDR3 length: 18 residues. The germline V gene encodes CDR1 MNHEY and CDR2 SVGEGT. DNA for the CDR3: TGTGCCAGCAGCCTCTGGACTAGCGGGGGGTATAGCACAGATACGCAGTATTTT. Residues: CASSLWTSGGYSTDTQYF.

The chain employs TRBV5-5 and TRBJ1-1, with D unresolved. The CDR3 extends over 16 amino acids. Germline V CDR1 and CDR2: SGHKS, YYEKEE (reference sequence). V was pared by 1 base and J by 1 base, with 14 bases between. The CDR3 nucleotides read TGTGCCAGCAGCTTGTTGGTTGGGCTTGGGAACACTGAAGCTTTCTTT. This sequence encodes CASSLLVGLGNTEAFF.

The chain links TRBV27 to TRBJ1-4, with D unresolved. In germline, CDR1 is MNHEY, CDR2 SMNVEV (reference sequence). V shed 6 bases and J shed 5 bases, with 7 bases lying between them. This CDR3 is built from 12 residues. DNA for the CDR3: TGTGCCAGCAGGTCTGGGAATGAAAAACTGTTTTTT. Residues: CASRSGNEKLFF.

This clone was seen once. The chain uses TRBV11-3 and TRBJ1-2, with no clear D. V lost 1 base, J lost 3 bases, and 12 bases lay in between. CDR3 length equals 15 residues. Looked up from germline, CDR1 is SGHNT and CDR2 is YENEEA. CDR3 in amino acids: CASSLGHRGYYGYTF. For the CDR3, the DNA is TGTGCCAGCAGCTTAGGCCATCGGGGTTACTATGGCTACACCTTC.

The rearrangement uses TRBV18 and TRBJ2-5, with unresolved D. Germline V gives CDR1 KGHSH, CDR2 LQKENI. V gave up 2 bases and J gave up 2 bases, with 3 bases separating them. The CDR3 runs 12 residues. The CDR3 nucleotides are TGTGCCAGCTCACCAGAACAAGAGACCCAGTACTTC. Its protein product is CASSPEQETQYF. Full variable domain (missing parts from reference TRBV18 and TRBJ2-5): NAGVMQNPRHLVRRRGQEARLRCSPMKGHSHVYWYRQLPEEGLKFMVYLQKENIIDESGMPKERFSAEFPKEGPSILRIQQVVRGDSAAYFCASSPEQETQYFGPGTRLLVL.

The CDR3, as DNA: TGTGCCAGCAGCCCCCAAGCGGGGGGGGCGGATACGCAGTATTTT. Amino acids: CASSPQAGGADTQYF. The rearrangement uses TRBV3-1 (or the pseudogene TRBV3-2) and TRBJ2-3, with 10 nucleotides matching TRBD2. V gave up 4 bases and J gave up 6 bases; unmatched junction bases: 7. This CDR3 is 15 amino acids long. Germline V lookup: CDR1 LGHDT, CDR2 YNNKEL (reference sequence).

The chain links TRBV7-2 to TRBJ1-2; weak D call: TRBD1 (5 bases). Per germline, CDR1 SGHTA and CDR2 FQGNSA. V was clipped by 2 bases and J by 4 bases, with 11 bases between them. The CDR3 has 14 residues. The CDR3 sequence: CASSLNQGTYGYTF. The CDR3 DNA sequence: TGTGCCAGCAGCTTAAACCAGGGTACCTATGGCTACACCTTC.

This clone was observed once. The V call is TRBV7-2, the J call TRBJ1-1; perhaps TRBD1 as D (5 bases). Per germline, CDR1 SGHTA and CDR2 FQGNSA. The CDR3 totals 14 residues. Trimming stripped 5 bases from V and 10 bases from J, with 20 bases between. This chain's CDR3 is CASSNPPGGVAAFF. Written as DNA, the CDR3 is TGTGCCAGCAGCAACCCTCCCGGGGGGGTGGCAGCTTTCTTT. Complete variable domain (other parts from reference TRBV7-2 and TRBJ1-1): GAGVSQSPSNKVTEKGKDVELRCDPISGHTALYWYRQSLGQGLEFLIYFQGNSAPDKSGLPSDRFSAERTGGSVSTLTIQRTQQEDSAVYLCASSNPPGGVAAFFGQGTRLTVV.

This clone was observed a handful of times. The chain couples TRBV4-3 to TRBJ2-5; D uncertain. The germline V and J ends were trimmed by 0 bases and 6 bases, with 11 bases remaining between them. This CDR3 is 14 amino acids long. Germline CDR1 reads LGHNA; CDR2 reads YSLEER. The CDR3 DNA reads TGCGCCAGCAGCCAAGATACGTCTGTAAAGACCCAGTACTTC. It yields the protein CASSQDTSVKTQYF.

This clone has a single count. V and J are TRBV3-1 (or the pseudogene TRBV3-2) and TRBJ1-2, with D perhaps matching TRBD1 (6 bases). Germline V gene sequence: CDR1 LGHDT, CDR2 YNNKEL (reference sequence). V was shortened by 0 bases and J by 8 bases, with 19 bases between the two germline ends. CDR3 length: 16 amino acids. Written as DNA, the CDR3 is TGTGCCAGCAGCCAAGATCGAAGGGGGGCTCTTTACGGCTACACCTTC. This sequence encodes CASSQDRRGALYGYTF.

V and J are TRBV4-3 and TRBJ1-1, with 8 bases matching TRBD1. The junction had 8 bases not matched to a gene; V was cut back by 0 bases and J by 11 bases. CDR1 and CDR2 (germline): LGHNA, YSLEER. The CDR3 is 14 residues long. The CDR3 DNA sequence: TGCGCCAGCAGCCAAGACGCAGGGGGCCTAAGGGCTTTCTTT. Residues: CASSQDAGGLRAFF.

As concerns this clone: Relative to the germline gene, one junction end is altered; a read error may explain this. CDR3 in amino acids: CASSIAGNTIYF. The DNA of the CDR3 is TGTGCCAGCAGCATAGCTGGAAACACCATATATTTT. V gene TRBV7-2 combines with J gene TRBJ1-3; D is uncertain. Germline V CDR1 and CDR2: SGHTA, FQGNSA. The CDR3 consists of 12 residues.

The gene calls are TRBV25-1 and TRBJ1-1; D might be TRBD1 (6 bases). Trimming cost V 10 bases and J 1 base, with 13 bases left between them. This CDR3 comprises 13 residues. Germline V gene lookup returns CDR1 MGHDK and CDR2 SYGVNS. This CDR3 is CATQGRGNTEAFF. The CDR3 nucleotides read TGTGCCACTCAGGGGCGCGGGAACACTGAAGCTTTCTTT.

In this sample, this clone turned up once. This chain joins TRBV4-1 and TRBJ2-5; TRBD2 might be the D (6 bases). The ends were cut back, 1 base at V and 6 bases at J, with 12 bases in the middle. CDR1 and CDR2 from the germline V gene are MGHRA and YSYEKL. The CDR3 has 14 amino acids. As DNA, the CDR3 is TGCGCCAGCAGCCAAGGGGACTTGGGAAAGACCCAGTACTTC. Encoded protein: CASSQGDLGKTQYF.

V is TRBV7-2 and J is TRBJ1-1, with a weak D call TRBD1 (5 bases). Looked up from germline, CDR1 is SGHTA and CDR2 is FQGNSA. The CDR3 is made up of 15 amino acids. V was shortened by 5 bases and J by 1 base, with 14 bases between the two germline ends. CDR3 residues: CASSQRSGGNTEAFF. The CDR3 DNA is TGTGCCAGCAGCCAAAGATCCGGGGGGAACACTGAAGCTTTCTTT.